The sequence of this T cell receptor (beta chain) was determined in a study of T cell changes during pregnancy in multiple sclerosis (dated by TCRdb to between 2018 and 2021). Looking at the study overall: The study examined how the T cell repertoire changed over the course of pregnancy in women with multiple sclerosis.

In the germline V gene, CDR1 corresponds to SGHRS and CDR2 to YFSETQ. There are 15 amino acids in the CDR3, from cysteine to phenylalanine inclusive. The kept DNA is CDR3 alone, 45 bases in frame from the first base. Trimming removed 3 bases from V and 3 bases from J; the gene matches leave 7 bases unexplained. Comments on this clone: Its cognate antigen has yet to be identified. No much larger clone exists at a distance of one base, and base qualities are not known.

Library method: the immunoSEQ multiplex PCR assay. Not all clones reach the TCRdb copy of this immuneACCESS table, which keeps in-frame sequences only. Checked studies attribute under half of the gap to unresolved V genes and leave the rest unexplained. This sample is represented by under 75,000 clones; about nine tenths of them were singletons. The leading ten clones occupy 0.29% of the sample. Sequenced material: CD4+ T cells from peripheral blood mononuclear cells, taken after pregnancy. This clonotype was sampled from a female donor with multiple sclerosis, enrolled in a pregnancy study. The V and J genes are TRBV5-1 and TRBJ2-5; 8 central bases correspond to TRBD2. The CDR3 region reads CASSSGTRGEETQYF. The nucleotide sequence reads TGCGCCAGCAGCTCTGGGACTAGGGGAGAAGAGACCCAGTACTTC. Beyond the CDR3, the reference TRBV5-1 and TRBJ2-5 genes provide the residues; the full variable domain reads: KAGVTQTPRYLIKTRGQQVTLSCSPISGHRSVSWYQQTPGQGLQFLFEYFSETQRNKGNFPGRFSGRQFSNSRSEMNVSTLELGDSALYLCASSSGTRGEETQYFGPGTRLLVL.